A single sample gave rise to the 28 T cell receptor beta chains below, sequenced in a study of cytomegalovirus exposure and HLA in healthy donors. The PCR made use of 60 Vbeta and 13 Jbeta primers. This table comes from immunoSEQ multiplex PCR, and its TCRdb copy is limited to in-frame clones, with some not included. The top ten clones hold about 2% of a sample with 250,000 to 300,000 clones, roughly four fifths of them seen once. The sequencing sample was made of PBMCs. These receptors originate from a woman aged 40 to 50 in good health and CMV-seropositive.

The rearrangement joins TRBV19 to TRBJ1-1; 8 positions match TRBD1. CDR3 length: 18 residues. Losses at the gene ends were 9 bases for V and 3 bases for J; bases not matched to a gene: 21. Germline CDR1 and CDR2: LNHDA and SQIVND (reference sequence). The CDR3 loop reads CASQGQDLTSGWDTEAFF. CDR3 bases: TGTGCCAGCCAGGGACAGGATCTAACCAGTGGTTGGGACACTGAAGCTTTCTTT.

The rearrangement links TRBV28 to TRBJ1-5; a weak D match, TRBD1 (5 bases). From germline, CDR1 is MDHEN and CDR2 SYDVKM. The CDR3 runs 16 residues. Trimming left V 2 bases short and J 4 bases short, with 15 bases between. In DNA, the CDR3 is TGTGCCAGCAGTTTAGAGGGGATTGGGGGGAATCAGCCCCAGCATTTT. Protein product: CASSLEGIGGNQPQHF.

This clone has more than one count but fewer than ten. The chain uses TRBV11-2 and TRBJ1-6, with 9 positions matching TRBD1. The V and J ends lost 5 bases and 8 bases, in that order; junction bases with no gene match: 4. The CDR3 is 14 residues long. Germline values: CDR1 SGHAT, CDR2 FQNNGV. The CDR3 region is CASSPQGAYSPLHF. CDR3 sequence (DNA): TGTGCCAGCAGCCCACAGGGGGCTTATTCACCCCTCCACTTT.

V is TRBV27 and J is TRBJ2-3, with 14 bases that match TRBD2. Unmatched junction bases numbered 2, after V lost 5 bases and J lost 7 bases. The germline gives CDR1 MNHEY, CDR2 SMNVEV (reference sequence). This CDR3 is built from 14 residues. The CDR3 bases are TGTGCCAGCAGTGGGACTAGCGGGAGAAATACGCAGTATTTT. This gives the protein CASSGTSGRNTQYF.

The chain has TRBV11-3 and TRBJ2-1, with D possibly matching TRBD2 (6 bases). This CDR3 spans 16 amino acids. V dropped 2 bases and J dropped 6 bases, with 17 bases sitting between them. The germline V gene encodes CDR1 SGHNT and CDR2 YENEEA. Here the CDR3 reads CASSLSIPGTSNEQFF. CDR3 DNA: TGTGCCAGCAGCTTATCTATTCCTGGGACTTCCAATGAGCAGTTCTTC.

Here the CDR3 DNA reads TGTGCCAGCAGCTCAGACAGACTGTACGAGCAGTACTTC. It codes for CASSSDRLYEQYF. The genes are TRBV28 and TRBJ2-7; weak D call: TRBD1 (5 bases). The CDR3 has 13 amino acids. V shed 6 bases and J shed 4 bases, with 13 bases lying between them. Germline-derived CDR1 and CDR2 are MDHEN and SYDVKM.

The chain links TRBV6-5 to TRBJ2-7, with a tentative D call TRBD2 (6 bases). In germline, CDR1 is MNHEY, CDR2 SVGAGI. The CDR3 contains 14 residues. V lost 6 bases and J lost 0, with 12 bases in between. The CDR3 sequence: CASSQGGTSYEQYF. The CDR3 nucleotides are TGTGCCAGCAGCCAGGGAGGCACCTCCTACGAGCAGTACTTC.

The V call is TRBV28, the J call TRBJ1-2; TRBD1 is a possible D gene (6 bases). Germline CDR1 MDHEN, CDR2 SYDVKM. There are 14 residues in the CDR3. Trimming cost V 1 base and J 3 bases, with 9 bases left between them. For the CDR3, the DNA is TGTGCCAGCAGTTTATCAGGGGCTCACTATGGCTACACCTTC. It translates to CASSLSGAHYGYTF.

This clone was detected only once. This chain connects TRBV30 to TRBJ1-1, with 7 bases lining up with TRBD1. The germline V gene encodes CDR1 GTSNPN and CDR2 SVGIG (reference sequence). The trim removed 0 bases at V and 3 bases at J, leaving 7 bases unmatched. The CDR3 consists of 15 residues. Here the CDR3 DNA reads TGTGCCTGGAGTGTACTACTTCAGGGGGACACTGAAGCTTTCTTT. Its translation is CAWSVLLQGDTEAFF. The full variable domain, with the rest looked up from reference TRBV30 and TRBJ1-1, is SQTIHQWPATLVQPVGSPLSLECTVEGTSNPNLYWYRQAAGRGLQLLFYSVGIGQISSEVPQNLSASRPQDRQFILSSKKLLLSDSGFYLCAWSVLLQGDTEAFFGQGTRLTVV.

The V and J genes are TRBV1 and TRBJ1-1. TRBV1 is annotated as a pseudogene. The CDR3 loop spans 11 amino acids. The CDR3 coding sequence is TGCACCAGCAGGGGGGGCACTGAAGCTTTCTTT. Protein product: CTSRGGTEAFF.

The gene calls are TRBV5-4 and TRBJ2-3, with 7 bases identical to TRBD2. Germline assignment: CDR1 SGHNT and CDR2 YYREEE (reference sequence). J gave up 4 bases and V 0 bases, and 8 bases lay outside the gene matches. The CDR3 has 16 amino acids. CDR3 sequence: CASSLAGGVGADTQYF. The CDR3 DNA reads TGTGCCAGCAGCTTGGCGGGGGGTGTGGGGGCAGATACGCAGTATTTT.

The V and J genes are TRBV6-1 and TRBJ1-3; tentative D call: TRBD1 (6 bases). The CDR3 has 15 amino acids. The V and J ends lost 4 bases and 0 bases respectively, with 10 bases between them. Per germline, CDR1 MNHNS and CDR2 SASEGT. The CDR3 sequence is CASSATGISGNTIYF. In nucleotides, the CDR3 is TGTGCCAGCAGTGCTACAGGGATCTCTGGAAACACCATATATTTT.

This chain uses TRBV12-5 with TRBJ1-3, with D possibly TRBD1 on 6 matching bases. Germline V gives CDR1 LGHNT, CDR2 FRNRAP. Trimming pared 5 bases from V and 1 base from J, leaving 9 bases between. The length of the CDR3 is 14 residues. The CDR3 bases are TGTGCTAGTGGTATGACAGGATCTGGAAACACCATATATTTT. As protein: CASGMTGSGNTIYF.

The chain couples TRBV6-6 to TRBJ2-5, with 7 bases lining up with TRBD2. From germline, CDR1 is MNHNY and CDR2 SVGAGI (reference sequence). The CDR3 consists of 14 residues. Unmatched junction bases numbered 9, after V lost 8 bases and J lost 3 bases. The CDR3: CASVEGGREETQYF. In DNA, the CDR3 is TGTGCCAGCGTGGAGGGAGGGCGCGAAGAGACCCAGTACTTC.

The rearrangement uses TRBV11-2 and TRBJ2-3; TRBD2 is a possible D gene (5 bases). Between the trimmed V and J ends, which lost 5 bases and 0 bases, there was a span of 15 bases. This CDR3 is built from 16 residues. Germline CDR1 reads SGHAT; CDR2 reads FQNNGV. CDR3 DNA sequence: TGTGCCAGCAGCCCTTTTGGAAGGACTAGCACAGATACGCAGTATTTT. This codes for CASSPFGRTSTDTQYF.

This chain uses TRBV6-5 with TRBJ2-1; D unclear. Germline V gene sequence: CDR1 MNHEY, CDR2 SVGAGI. This CDR3 has 12 amino acids. Trimming left V 4 bases short and J 3 bases short, with 4 bases between. CDR3 sequence: CASSSYYNEQFF. The CDR3 bases are TGTGCCAGCAGTTCCTACTACAATGAGCAGTTCTTC.

The chain combines TRBV12-5 with TRBJ2-7; D is unresolved. CDR1 is LGHNT, CDR2 FRNRAP, per germline. The CDR3 is 11 amino acids. The V and J ends lost 7 bases and 5 bases respectively, with 9 bases between them. The CDR3 DNA sequence: TGTGCTAGTGCACTTGTTCACGAGCAGTACTTC. This sequence encodes CASALVHEQYF.

The rearrangement uses TRBV4-1 and TRBJ1-4; D perhaps matches TRBD1 (5 bases). The V gene's germline CDR1 is MGHRA and CDR2 YSYEKL. V lost 0 bases, J lost 7 bases, and 15 bases lay in between. CDR3 length equals 16 residues. This CDR3 reads CASSQDFGGAGEKLFF. The CDR3 region has the DNA TGCGCCAGCAGCCAAGATTTTGGGGGAGCGGGTGAAAAACTGTTTTTT.

This clone was counted only a few times. The V gene is TRBV4-1, the J gene TRBJ1-3; no definite D call. In germline, CDR1 is MGHRA, CDR2 YSYEKL. CDR3 length equals 16 residues. V was cut by 0 bases and J by 0 bases, with 9 bases left in between. This chain's CDR3 is CASSQDSRFSGNTIYF. As DNA, the CDR3 is TGCGCCAGCAGCCAAGATAGCCGATTCTCTGGAAACACCATATATTTT.

V is TRBV9 and J is TRBJ1-4; D not certain. CDR3 length: 14 residues. Germline CDR1 and CDR2: SGDLS and YYNGEE. Trimming shortened V by 4 bases and J by 8 bases, and 15 bases separated the two germline ends. The CDR3 protein is CASSPTWGGEKLFF. The CDR3 bases are TGTGCCAGCAGCCCTACATGGGGAGGGGAAAAACTGTTTTTT.

The chain combines TRBV27 with TRBJ1-1, with D maybe TRBD1 (5 bases). Germline-derived CDR1 and CDR2 are MNHEY and SMNVEV (reference sequence). Trimming removed 7 bases at V and 12 bases at J, with 18 bases between. The CDR3 extends over 12 amino acids. In DNA, the CDR3 is TGTGCCAGCATAAACCCGGGGGGAAGGACTTTCTTT. It is translated as CASINPGGRTFF.

The chain combines TRBV29-1 with TRBJ1-2, with D maybe TRBD1 (5 bases). This CDR3 has 12 amino acids. The germline V gene has CDR1 SQVTM and CDR2 ANQGSEA. The V and J ends lost 7 bases and 3 bases respectively, with 12 bases between them. The CDR3 sequence is CSGGWEDYGYTF. CDR3 in DNA: TGCAGCGGGGGGTGGGAGGACTATGGCTACACCTTC. Based on the CDR3 plus reference TRBV29-1 and TRBJ1-2, the full variable domain is SAVISQKPSRDICQRGTSLTIQCQVDSQVTMMFWYRQQPGQSLTLIATANQGSEATYESGFVIDKFPISRPNLTFSTLTVSNMSPEDSSIYLCSGGWEDYGYTFGSGTRLTVV.

The chain is built from TRBV9 and TRBJ2-6; 7 bases are shared with TRBD2. The V gene end was trimmed by 4 bases and the J gene end by 2 bases; junction bases not matched to a gene: 3. This CDR3 is 15 amino acids long. In germline, CDR1 is SGDLS, CDR2 YYNGEE. In DNA, the CDR3 is TGTGCCAGCAGCCCGGGGAGGGCTGGGGCCAACGTCCTGACTTTC. Amino acid sequence: CASSPGRAGANVLTF.

The chain carries TRBV7-2 and TRBJ2-5, with D uncertain. Germline V gene data show CDR1 as SGHTA and CDR2 as FQGNSA. V lost 3 bases to trimming and J lost 4 bases, with 3 bases between them. CDR3 length equals 11 residues. CDR3: CASSFGETQYF. CDR3 DNA: TGTGCCAGCAGCTTCGGAGAGACCCAGTACTTC.

V usage is TRBV27 and J usage is TRBJ1-2; 10 bases agree with TRBD1. Germline V lookup: CDR1 MNHEY, CDR2 SMNVEV (reference sequence). CDR3 length: 13 amino acids. V lost 3 bases and J lost 8; bases outside the gene matches: 3. CDR3 bases: TGTGCCAGCAGTTTTTGGGACAGGGGAGGCTACACCTTC. Translation gives CASSFWDRGGYTF.

The V call is TRBV10-3, the J call TRBJ2-3; 13 nucleotides align to TRBD2. The trim removed 2 bases at V and 0 bases at J, leaving 14 bases unmatched. Germline V CDR1 and CDR2: ENHRY, SYGVKD. This CDR3 has 21 amino acids. DNA of the CDR3: TGTGCCATCAGTGAGCCCCCCCCTGGCACTAGCGGGAGGGCTAGCACAGATACGCAGTATTTT. The encoded protein is CAISEPPPGTSGRASTDTQYF.

V gene TRBV27 combines with J gene TRBJ2-3, with TRBD2 as a possible D gene (5 bases). Germline CDR1 MNHEY, CDR2 SMNVEV (reference sequence). The CDR3 consists of 13 residues. V gave up 9 bases and J gave up 2 bases, with 12 bases separating them. The CDR3 DNA sequence: TGTGCCAGTAGGACTGGATACACAGATACGCAGTATTTT. Translated, it gives CASRTGYTDTQYF.

This chain links TRBV11-3 with TRBJ2-1; TRBD2 aligns across 8 bases. The J segment lost 7 bases and the V segment lost 4 bases, leaving 9 bases of the junction unmatched. Per the germline V gene, CDR1 is SGHNT and CDR2 is YENEEA. CDR3 length: 15 amino acids. The CDR3: CASSSPRGGGNEQFF. For the CDR3, the DNA is TGTGCCAGCAGCTCACCACGGGGCGGGGGGAATGAGCAGTTCTTC.